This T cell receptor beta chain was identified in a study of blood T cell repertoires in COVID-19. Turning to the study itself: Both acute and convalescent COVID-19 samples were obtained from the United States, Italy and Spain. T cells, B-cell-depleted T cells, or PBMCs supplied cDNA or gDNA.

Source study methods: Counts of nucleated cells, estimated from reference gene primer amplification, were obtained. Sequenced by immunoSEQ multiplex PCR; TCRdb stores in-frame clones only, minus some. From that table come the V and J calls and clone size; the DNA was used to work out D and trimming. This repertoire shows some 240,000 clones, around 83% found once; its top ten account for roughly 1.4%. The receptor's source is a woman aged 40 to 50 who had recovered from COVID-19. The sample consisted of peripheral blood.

CDR3 region: CASSDGQLTSTDTQYF. The CDR3, as DNA: TGCGCCAGCAGCGACGGACAGTTGACTAGCACAGATACGCAGTATTTT. The chain recombines TRBV5-1 with TRBJ2-3; maybe TRBD1 (6 bases). The V gene lost 4 bases and the J gene lost 0 bases, with 15 bases spanning the gap. The CDR3 totals 16 residues. Germline assignment: CDR1 SGHRS and CDR2 YFSETQ.